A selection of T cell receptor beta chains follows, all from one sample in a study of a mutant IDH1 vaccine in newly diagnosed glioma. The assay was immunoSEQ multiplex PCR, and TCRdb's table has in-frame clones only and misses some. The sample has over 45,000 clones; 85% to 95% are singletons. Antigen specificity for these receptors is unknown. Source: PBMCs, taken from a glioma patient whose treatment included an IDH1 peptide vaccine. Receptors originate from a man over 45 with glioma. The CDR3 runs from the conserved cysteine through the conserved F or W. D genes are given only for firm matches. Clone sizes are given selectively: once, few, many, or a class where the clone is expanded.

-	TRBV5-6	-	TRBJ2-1	CASSLGSGEQFF	TGTGCCAGCAGCTTGGGGAGTGGTGAGCAGTTCTTC
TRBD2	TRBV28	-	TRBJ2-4	CASSSGTSKNIQYF	TGTGCCAGCAGCTCCGGGACTAGCAAAAACATTCAGTACTTC
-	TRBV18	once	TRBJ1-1	CASSPLPPTGNTEAFF	TGTGCCAGCTCACCCCTCCCCCCGACGGGAAACACTGAAGCTTTCTTT
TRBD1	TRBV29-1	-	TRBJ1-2	CSAATGTDYGYTF	TGCAGCGCTGCAACCGGGACAGACTATGGCTACACCTTC
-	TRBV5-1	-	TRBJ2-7	CASSASQSEQYF	TGCGCCAGCAGCGCCAGTCAAAGCGAGCAGTACTTC
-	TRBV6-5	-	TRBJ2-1	CASSYQQGWLNEQFF	TGTGCCAGCAGTTACCAACAGGGATGGCTAAATGAGCAGTTCTTC
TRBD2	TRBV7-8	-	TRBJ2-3	CASSLTSGGLDTQYF	TGTGCCAGCAGCTTGACTAGCGGGGGTTTGGATACGCAGTATTTT
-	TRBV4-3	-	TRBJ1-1	CASSRGQRSSTEAFF	TGCGCCAGCAGCCGAGGACAGAGGTCGTCGACTGAAGCTTTCTTT
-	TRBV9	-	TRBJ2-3	CASSVEAGSTDTQYF	TGTGCCAGCAGCGTAGAGGCAGGGAGCACAGATACGCAGTATTTT
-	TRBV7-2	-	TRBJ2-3	CASSFFGRGADTQYF	TGTGCCAGCAGCTTTTTCGGCAGGGGAGCAGATACGCAGTATTTT
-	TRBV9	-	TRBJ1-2	CASSPMEGGYTF	TGTGCCAGCAGCCCAATGGAGGGTGGCTACACCTTC
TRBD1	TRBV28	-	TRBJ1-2	CASSLTGRAYGYTF	TGTGCCAGCAGTTTGACAGGGAGAGCATATGGCTACACCTTC
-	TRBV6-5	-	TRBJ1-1	CASTITVGTEAFF	TGTGCCAGCACGATTACAGTAGGCACTGAAGCTTTCTTT
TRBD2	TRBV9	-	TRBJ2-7	CASSAGGAPYEQYF	TGTGCCAGCAGCGCCGGGGGGGCCCCCTACGAGCAGTACTTC
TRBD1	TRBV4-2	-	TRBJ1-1	CASSQMNRGDTEAFF	TGTGCCAGCAGCCAAATGAACAGGGGTGACACTGAAGCTTTCTTT
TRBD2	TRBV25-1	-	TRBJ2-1	CASKDSGTLAGAFF	TGTGCCAGCAAGGACTCCGGTACCCTAGCGGGAGCGTTCTTC
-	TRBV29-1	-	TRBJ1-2	CTVLRDRYGYTF	TGCACCGTCTTGAGGGATCGGTATGGCTACACCTTC
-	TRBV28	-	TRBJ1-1	CASSFPNLPNTEAFF	TGTGCCAGCAGTTTTCCAAACTTGCCGAACACTGAAGCTTTCTTT
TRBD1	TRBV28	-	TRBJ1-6	CASSLPTGWSSPLHF	TGTGCCAGCAGTTTACCGACAGGGTGGAGTTCACCCCTCCACTTT
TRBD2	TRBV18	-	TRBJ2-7	CASSPTSGRYYEQYF	TGTGCCAGCTCACCAACTAGCGGGAGATACTACGAGCAGTACTTC
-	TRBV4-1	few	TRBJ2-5	CASSPSRETQYF	TGCGCCAGCAGCCCAAGCCGGGAGACCCAGTACTTC
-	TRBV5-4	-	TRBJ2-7	CASSLLLAEQYF	TGTGCCAGCAGCCTGTTACTAGCAGAGCAGTACTTC
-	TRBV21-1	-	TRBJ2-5	CASSEEGGETQYF	TGTGCCAGCAGCGAAGAGGGGGGGGAGACCCAGTACTTC